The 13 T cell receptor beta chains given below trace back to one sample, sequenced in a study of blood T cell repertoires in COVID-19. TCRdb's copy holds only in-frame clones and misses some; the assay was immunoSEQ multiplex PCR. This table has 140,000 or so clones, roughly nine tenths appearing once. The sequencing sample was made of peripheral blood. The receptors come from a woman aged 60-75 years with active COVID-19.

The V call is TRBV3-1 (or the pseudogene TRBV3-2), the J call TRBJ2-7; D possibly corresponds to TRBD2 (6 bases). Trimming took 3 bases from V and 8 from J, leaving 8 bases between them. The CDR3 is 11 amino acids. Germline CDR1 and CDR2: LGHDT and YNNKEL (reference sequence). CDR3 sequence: CASSQGGQQYF. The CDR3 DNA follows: TGTGCCAGCAGCCAGGGGGGACAGCAGTACTTC.

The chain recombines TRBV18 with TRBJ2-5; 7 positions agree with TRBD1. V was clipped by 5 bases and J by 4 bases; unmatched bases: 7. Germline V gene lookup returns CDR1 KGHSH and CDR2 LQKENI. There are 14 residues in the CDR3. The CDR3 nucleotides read TGTGCCAGCTCAACCAGACAGGGTCGAGAGACCCAGTACTTC. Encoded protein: CASSTRQGRETQYF.

The DNA for the CDR3 is TGCGCCAGCAGCTTGCCAGGGAGGGAGACCCAGTACTTC. Its translation is CASSLPGRETQYF. J is TRBJ2-5 and V is TRBV5-1; TRBD2 might be the D (6 bases). Germline assignment: CDR1 SGHRS and CDR2 YFSETQ. The CDR3 runs 13 residues. Trimming cost V 1 base and J 5 bases, with 9 bases left between them.

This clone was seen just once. The CDR3 DNA reads TGCAGCGTCTGCGCCCAGGGGGGCTCCTACGAGCAGTACTTC. It codes for CSVCAQGGSYEQYF. V usage is TRBV29-1 and J usage is TRBJ2-7; possible D gene TRBD1, 7 bases. The germline gives CDR1 SQVTM, CDR2 ANQGSEA. The CDR3 length is 14 residues. The V gene lost 6 bases and the J gene lost 0 bases, with 15 bases spanning the gap.

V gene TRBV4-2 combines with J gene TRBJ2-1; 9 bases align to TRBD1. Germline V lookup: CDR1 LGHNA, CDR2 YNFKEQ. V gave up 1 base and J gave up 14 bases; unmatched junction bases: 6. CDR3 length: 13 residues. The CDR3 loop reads CASSQGGQGSKFF. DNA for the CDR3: TGTGCCAGCAGCCAAGGTGGACAGGGGAGCAAGTTCTTC.

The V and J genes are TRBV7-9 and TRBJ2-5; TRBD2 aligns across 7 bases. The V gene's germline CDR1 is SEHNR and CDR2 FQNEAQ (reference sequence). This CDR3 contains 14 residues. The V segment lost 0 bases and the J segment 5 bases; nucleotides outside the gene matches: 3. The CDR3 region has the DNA TGTGCCAGCAGCTTAGCGGGCGGGAGCGAGACCCAGTACTTC. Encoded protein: CASSLAGGSETQYF.

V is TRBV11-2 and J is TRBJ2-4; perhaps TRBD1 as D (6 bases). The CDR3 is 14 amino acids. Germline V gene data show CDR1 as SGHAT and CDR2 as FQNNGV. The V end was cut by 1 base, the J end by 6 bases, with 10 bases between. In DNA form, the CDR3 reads TGTGCCAGCAGCTTAGCGGGGACATTAAACATTCAGTACTTC. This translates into CASSLAGTLNIQYF.

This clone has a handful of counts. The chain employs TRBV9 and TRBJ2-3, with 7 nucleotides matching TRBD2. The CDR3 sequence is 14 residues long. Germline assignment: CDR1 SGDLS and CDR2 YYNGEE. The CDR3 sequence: CGAERESSTDTQYF. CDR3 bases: TGTGGGGCCGAGCGGGAATCTAGCACAGATACGCAGTATTTT.

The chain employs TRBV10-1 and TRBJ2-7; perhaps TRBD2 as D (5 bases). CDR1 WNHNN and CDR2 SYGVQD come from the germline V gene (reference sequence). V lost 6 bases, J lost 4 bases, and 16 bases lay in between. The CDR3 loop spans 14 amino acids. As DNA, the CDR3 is TGCGCCAGCAGCTCGGGAAGGGTTGGGTACGAGCAGTACTTC. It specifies CASSSGRVGYEQYF.

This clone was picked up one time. In DNA form, the CDR3 reads TGTGCCAGCAGTCCCGACTTCTCTGGGGCCAACGTCCTGACTTTC. Its translation is CASSPDFSGANVLTF. The rearrangement uses TRBV27 and TRBJ2-6; D gene uncertain. V was pared by 5 bases and J by 0 bases, with 8 bases between. The CDR3 runs to 15 residues. Germline lookup yields CDR1 MNHEY and CDR2 SMNVEV (reference sequence).

Here the CDR3 DNA reads TGTGCCAGTATTGGTAGCGGGAGATCGGGGACCGGGGAGCTGTTTTTT. This translates into CASIGSGRSGTGELFF. The rearrangement joins TRBV19 to TRBJ2-2, with TRBD2 identical over 9 bases. The germline V gene has CDR1 LNHDA and CDR2 SQIVND (reference sequence). This CDR3 has 16 residues. V was clipped by 7 bases and J by 5 bases; unmatched bases: 11. Full variable domain (remainder filled in from reference TRBV19 and TRBJ2-2): DGGITQSPKYLFRKEGQNVTLSCEQNLNHDAMYWYRQDPGQGLRLIYYSQIVNDFQKGDIAEGYSVSREKKESFPLTVTSAQKNPTAFYLCASIGSGRSGTGELFFGEGSRLTVL.

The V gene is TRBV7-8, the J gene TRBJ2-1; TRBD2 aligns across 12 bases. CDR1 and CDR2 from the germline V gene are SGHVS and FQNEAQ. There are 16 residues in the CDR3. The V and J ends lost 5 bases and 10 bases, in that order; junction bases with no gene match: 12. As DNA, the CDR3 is TGTGCCAGCAGCCTTGGCCCTAGCGGGAGGGCCGGGGAGCAGTTCTTC. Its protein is CASSLGPSGRAGEQFF.

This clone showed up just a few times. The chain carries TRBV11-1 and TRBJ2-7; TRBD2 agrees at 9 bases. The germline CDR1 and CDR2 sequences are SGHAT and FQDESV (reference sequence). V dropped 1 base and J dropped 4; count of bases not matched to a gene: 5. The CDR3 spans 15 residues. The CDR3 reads CASSLVAGGAYEQYF. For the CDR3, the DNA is TGTGCCAGCAGCTTAGTTGCGGGAGGGGCATACGAGCAGTACTTC.